This T cell receptor beta chain was obtained from a study of cytomegalovirus exposure and HLA in healthy donors. About the study: Among the roughly 400 genotyped donors, 65% to 90% were placed in the Caucasian-associated ancestry cluster.

The PCR employed 60 Vbeta primers together with 13 Jbeta primers. The repertoire was sequenced with immunoSEQ multiplex PCR; TCRdb's copy has only in-frame clones and lacks some. The sample includes fewer than 120,000 clones, nearly 80% of them seen just once. This clone was seen only a few times. This CDR3 spans 15 amino acids. Germline trimming cut 2 bases from V and 3 bases from J; bases unmatched to any gene: 4. Germline values: CDR1 MNHEY, CDR2 SVGAGI. The material sequenced was PBMCs. The chain joins TRBV6-5 to TRBJ2-1; 7 nucleotides agree with TRBD1. The source is a woman younger than 45 in good health and CMV-seronegative. For the CDR3, the DNA is TGTGCCAGCAGTTACGACAGGGTCAACTACAATGAGCAGTTCTTC. This encodes CASSYDRVNYNEQFF.